This T cell receptor (beta chain) was identified in a study of naive and memory T cell subsets. Study-wide results and limits: RNA-based TCR counts may shift with T cell activation and differentiation. Especially in CD8 cells, naive repertoires contained a few larger clonotypes, possibly CD45RA-re-expressing memory cells. Over 95% of naive TCR sequences appeared only once after error correction, unlike memory subsets.

This clonotype was recorded a few times. Its target is unknown. Two oligonucleotides, mixed equimolar, formed the beta constant-region primer covering TRBC1 and TRBC2. The ligated cDNA underwent four PCR rounds using SP2 and nested alpha and beta constant-region primers. One entry per CDR3 protein results from TCRdb running MiXCR on the UMI-ligation and nested PCR reads. The sample has tens of thousands of distinct CDR3 sequences, roughly 10% seen once. Per the germline V gene, CDR1 is LGHNA and CDR2 is YNFKEQ. The CDR3 totals 20 residues. V lost 1 base, J lost 6 bases, and 20 bases stayed unmatched. CD8 T cells were positively selected from what remained after CD4 positive selection.

The rearrangement uses TRBV4-2 and TRBJ2-3, with 9 bases that match TRBD1. Sequencing input: naive CD4+ T cells from blood. This receptor was taken from a human donor in good health. The CDR3 here is CASSQGLGQGPLHSWDTQYF. CDR3 sequence (DNA): TGTGCCAGCAGCCAAGGTTTGGGACAGGGTCCCCTCCATTCTTGGGATACGCAGTATTTT.